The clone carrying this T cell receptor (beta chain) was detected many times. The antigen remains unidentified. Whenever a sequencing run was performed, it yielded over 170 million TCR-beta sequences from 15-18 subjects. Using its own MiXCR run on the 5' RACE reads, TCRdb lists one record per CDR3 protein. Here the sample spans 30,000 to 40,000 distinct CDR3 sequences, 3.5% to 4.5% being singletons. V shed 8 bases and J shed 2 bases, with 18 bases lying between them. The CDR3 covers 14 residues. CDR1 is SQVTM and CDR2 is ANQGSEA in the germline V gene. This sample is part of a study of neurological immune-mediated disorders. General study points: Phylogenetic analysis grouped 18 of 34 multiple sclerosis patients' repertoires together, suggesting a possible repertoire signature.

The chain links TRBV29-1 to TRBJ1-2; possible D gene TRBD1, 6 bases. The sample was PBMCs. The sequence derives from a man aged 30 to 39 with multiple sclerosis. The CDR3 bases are TGCAGCACCGGGGGGGACACGGTGAACTATGGCTACACCTTC. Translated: CSTGGDTVNYGYTF.